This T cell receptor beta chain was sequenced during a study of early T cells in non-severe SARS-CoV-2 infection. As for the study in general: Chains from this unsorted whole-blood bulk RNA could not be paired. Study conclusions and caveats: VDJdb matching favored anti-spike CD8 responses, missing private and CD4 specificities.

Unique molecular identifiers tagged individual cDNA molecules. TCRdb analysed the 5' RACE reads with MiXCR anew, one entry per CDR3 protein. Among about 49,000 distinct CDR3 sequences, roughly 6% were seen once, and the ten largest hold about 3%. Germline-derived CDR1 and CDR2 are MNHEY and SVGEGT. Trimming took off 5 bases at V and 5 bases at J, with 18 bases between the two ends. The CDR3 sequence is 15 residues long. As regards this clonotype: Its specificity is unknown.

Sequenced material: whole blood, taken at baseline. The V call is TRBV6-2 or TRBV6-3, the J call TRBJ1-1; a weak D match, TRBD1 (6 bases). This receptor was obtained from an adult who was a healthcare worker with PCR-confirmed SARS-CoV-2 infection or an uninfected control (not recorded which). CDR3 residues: CASSNNRARGTEAFF. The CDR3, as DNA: TGTGCCAGCAGTAACAACAGGGCCCGGGGGACTGAAGCTTTCTTT.